This entry lists 9 T cell receptor beta chains sequenced from one sample in a study of cytomegalovirus exposure and HLA in healthy donors. PCR employed 60 Vbeta and 13 Jbeta primers. Data came from immunoSEQ multiplex PCR; TCRdb stores just in-frame clones and leaves some out. This table holds 150,000 to 200,000 clones, under 85% found once. What was sequenced was PBMCs. The receptors come from a woman aged 30 to 39 in good health and CMV-seronegative.

The rearrangement joins TRBV27 to TRBJ2-2, with a weak D call TRBD1 (6 bases). CDR1 and CDR2 (germline): MNHEY, SMNVEV (reference sequence). This CDR3 has 15 residues. V lost 2 bases, J lost 1 base, and 8 bases lay in between. As DNA, the CDR3 is TGTGCCAGCAGTTTAGGGACAAGGAACACCGGGGAGCTGTTTTTT. It translates to CASSLGTRNTGELFF.

The chain recombines TRBV7-9 with TRBJ2-7; D may be TRBD1 (6 bases). Germline CDR1 SEHNR, CDR2 FQNEAQ (reference sequence). The CDR3 length is 15 residues. The germline V and J ends were trimmed by 2 bases and 3 bases, with 14 bases remaining between them. CDR3 loop: CASSLSSRDIYEQYF. In DNA, the CDR3 is TGTGCCAGCAGCTTATCAAGCAGGGACATCTACGAGCAGTACTTC.

The chain employs TRBV18 and TRBJ2-7, with TRBD1 identical over 7 bases. The junction had 1 base not matched to a gene; V was cut back by 3 bases and J by 2 bases. The CDR3 has 13 residues. Germline V gives CDR1 KGHSH, CDR2 LQKENI. The CDR3 sequence: CASSPGTAYEQYF. CDR3 coding DNA: TGTGCCAGCTCACCGGGGACAGCCTACGAGCAGTACTTC. The full variable domain, rest sourced from reference TRBV18 and TRBJ2-7, is NAGVMQNPRHLVRRRGQEARLRCSPMKGHSHVYWYRQLPEEGLKFMVYLQKENIIDESGMPKERFSAEFPKEGPSILRIQQVVRGDSAAYFCASSPGTAYEQYFGPGTRLTVT.

Here the CDR3 reads CASSPQQDYGYTF. CDR3 sequence (DNA): TGTGCCAGCAGCCCACAACAGGACTATGGCTACACCTTC. V and J are TRBV9 and TRBJ1-2; possibly TRBD1 for D (5 bases). The CDR3 covers 13 residues. V lost 4 bases, J lost 3 bases, and 10 bases lay in between. Germline CDR1 reads SGDLS; CDR2 reads YYNGEE. Full variable domain (remainder filled in from reference TRBV9 and TRBJ1-2): DSGVTQTPKHLITATGQRVTLRCSPRSGDLSVYWYQQSLDQGLQFLIQYYNGEERAKGNILERFSAQQFPDLHSELNLSSLELGDSALYFCASSPQQDYGYTFGSGTRLTVV.

The genes are TRBV30 and TRBJ2-1, with 8 bases that match TRBD2. The CDR3 extends over 15 amino acids. Germline assignment: CDR1 GTSNPN and CDR2 SVGIG (reference sequence). After removal of 1 base from V and 3 bases from J, the junction contained 5 bases not matched to a gene. CDR3 sequence (DNA): TGTGCCTGGAGTGCCCGTAGCGGGAACTACAATGAGCAGTTCTTC. This sequence encodes CAWSARSGNYNEQFF.

The V gene is TRBV9, the J gene TRBJ1-1; TRBD1 aligns across 8 bases. The CDR3 is 13 residues long. V trimming: 3 bases; J trimming: 8 bases; junction bases outside the gene matches: 6. Germline V CDR1 and CDR2: SGDLS, YYNGEE. CDR3 sequence (DNA): TGTGCCAGCAGCGACCGGACAGGGACCGAAGCTTTCTTT. This sequence encodes CASSDRTGTEAFF.

J is TRBJ2-3 and V is TRBV19; D is perhaps TRBD1 (6 bases). This CDR3 has 14 residues. Germline CDR1 is LNHDA and CDR2 is SQIVND (reference sequence). V shed 3 bases and J shed 4 bases, with 11 bases lying between them. CDR3 nucleotide sequence: TGTGCCAGTAGTATGGGCAGGGGCGCAGATACGCAGTATTTT. It yields the protein CASSMGRGADTQYF.

This clone was counted once. V is TRBV11-2 and J is TRBJ2-5, with a possible D match to TRBD1 (6 bases). The germline V and J ends were trimmed by 3 bases and 1 base, with 9 bases remaining between them. Germline CDR1 SGHAT, CDR2 FQNNGV. The CDR3 extends over 14 amino acids. The chain's CDR3 is CASSFGTTQETQYF. Here the CDR3 DNA reads TGTGCCAGCAGCTTCGGGACAACCCAAGAGACCCAGTACTTC.

This sequence joins TRBV6-5 and TRBJ1-1; D gene uncertain. The V and J ends lost 0 bases and 3 bases respectively, with 8 bases between them. Germline CDR1 and CDR2: MNHEY and SVGAGI. The CDR3 loop spans 14 amino acids. CDR3 in amino acids: CASSYSRVDTEAFF. Written as DNA, the CDR3 is TGTGCCAGCAGTTACTCACGGGTGGACACTGAAGCTTTCTTT.